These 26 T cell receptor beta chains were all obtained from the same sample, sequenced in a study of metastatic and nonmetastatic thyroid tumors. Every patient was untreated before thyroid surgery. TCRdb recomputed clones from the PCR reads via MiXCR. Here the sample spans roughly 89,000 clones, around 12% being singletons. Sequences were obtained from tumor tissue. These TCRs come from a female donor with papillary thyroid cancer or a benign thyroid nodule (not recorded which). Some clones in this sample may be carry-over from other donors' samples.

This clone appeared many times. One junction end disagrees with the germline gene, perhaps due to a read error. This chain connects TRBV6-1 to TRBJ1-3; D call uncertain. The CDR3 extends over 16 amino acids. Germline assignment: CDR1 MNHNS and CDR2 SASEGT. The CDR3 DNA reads TGTGCCAGCAGTTTAACCCGGACGACCTCTGGAAACACCATATGTTTT. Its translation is CASSLTRTTSGNTICF.

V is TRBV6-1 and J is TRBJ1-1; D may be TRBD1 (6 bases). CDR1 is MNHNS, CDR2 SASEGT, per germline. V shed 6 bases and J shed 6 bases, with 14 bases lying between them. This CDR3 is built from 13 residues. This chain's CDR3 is CASSLDRLAEAFF. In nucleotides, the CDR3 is TGTGCCAGCAGCCTCGACAGGTTAGCTGAAGCTTTCTTT.

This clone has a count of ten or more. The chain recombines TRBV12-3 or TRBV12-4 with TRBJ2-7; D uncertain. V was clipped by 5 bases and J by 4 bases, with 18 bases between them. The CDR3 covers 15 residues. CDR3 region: CASSTVLRTEYEQYF. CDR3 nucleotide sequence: TGTGCCAGCAGTACGGTACTAAGGACGGAGTACGAGCAGTACTTC.

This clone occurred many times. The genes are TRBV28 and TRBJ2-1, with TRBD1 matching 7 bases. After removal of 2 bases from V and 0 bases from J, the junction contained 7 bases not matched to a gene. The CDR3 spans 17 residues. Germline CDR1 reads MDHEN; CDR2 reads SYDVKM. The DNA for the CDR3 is TGTGCCAGCAGTTTAAGGACAGGTCCAAGCTCCTACAATGAGCAGTTCTTC. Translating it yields CASSLRTGPSSYNEQFF.

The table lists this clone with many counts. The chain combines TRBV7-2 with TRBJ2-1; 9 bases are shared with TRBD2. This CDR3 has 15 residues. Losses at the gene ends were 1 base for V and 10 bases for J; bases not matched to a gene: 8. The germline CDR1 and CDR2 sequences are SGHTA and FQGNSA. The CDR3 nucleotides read TGTGCCAGCAGCTTAGGAGGACTAGCGTTCCCAGAGCAGTTCTTC. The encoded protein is CASSLGGLAFPEQFF.

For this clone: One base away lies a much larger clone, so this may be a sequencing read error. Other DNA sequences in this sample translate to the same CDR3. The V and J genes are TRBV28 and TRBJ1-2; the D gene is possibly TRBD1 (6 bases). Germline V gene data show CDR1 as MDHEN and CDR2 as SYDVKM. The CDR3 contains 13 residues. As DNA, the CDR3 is TGTGCCAGCAGTTTCCGGGGGCTCTATGGATACACCTTC. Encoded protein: CASSFRGLYGYTF.

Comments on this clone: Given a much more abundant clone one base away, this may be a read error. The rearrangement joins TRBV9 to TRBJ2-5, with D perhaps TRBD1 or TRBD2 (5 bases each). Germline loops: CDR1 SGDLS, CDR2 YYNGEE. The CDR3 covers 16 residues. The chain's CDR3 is CASSKSPREPTGTKYF. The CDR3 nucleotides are TGTGCCAGCAGCAAGAGTCCCAGAGAACCGACTGGGACCAAGTACTTC.

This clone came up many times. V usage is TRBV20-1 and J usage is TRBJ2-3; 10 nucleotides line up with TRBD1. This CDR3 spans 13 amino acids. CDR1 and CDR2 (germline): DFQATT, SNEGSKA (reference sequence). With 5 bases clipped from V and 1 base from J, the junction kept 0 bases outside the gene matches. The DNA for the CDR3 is TGCAGTGCTGGACAGGGGGGCACAGATACGCAGTATTTT. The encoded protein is CSAGQGGTDTQYF.

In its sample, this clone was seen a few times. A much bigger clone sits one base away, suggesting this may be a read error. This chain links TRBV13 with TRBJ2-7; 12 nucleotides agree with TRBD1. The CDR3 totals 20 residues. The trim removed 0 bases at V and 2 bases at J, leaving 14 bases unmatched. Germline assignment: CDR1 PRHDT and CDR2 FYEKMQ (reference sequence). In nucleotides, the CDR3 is TGTGCCAGCAGCTTAGGGCGCGGGGACAGGGGGCCTCTTAGCCCCTACGAGCAGTACTTC. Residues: CASSLGRGDRGPLSPYEQYF.

The CDR3 loop reads CASSNNPQGLGGHTF. Here the CDR3 DNA reads TGTGCCAGCAGTAACAACCCACAGGGCCTAGGAGGCCACACCTTC. The V call is TRBV6-4, the J call TRBJ1-2, with D possibly being TRBD1 (6 bases). Germline-derived CDR1 and CDR2 are MRHNA and SNTAGT. The CDR3 spans 15 residues. The V end was cut by 5 bases, the J end by 12 bases, with 25 bases between.

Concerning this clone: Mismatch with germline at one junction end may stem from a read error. CDR3 sequence: CASRGQGRSNTEASF. Written as DNA, the CDR3 is TGTGCCAGCAGGGGACAGGGGAGATCAAACACTGAAGCTTCCTTT. The chain uses TRBV6-1 and TRBJ1-1, with 10 bases that match TRBD1. The germline gives CDR1 MNHNS, CDR2 SASEGT. The CDR3 loop spans 15 amino acids.

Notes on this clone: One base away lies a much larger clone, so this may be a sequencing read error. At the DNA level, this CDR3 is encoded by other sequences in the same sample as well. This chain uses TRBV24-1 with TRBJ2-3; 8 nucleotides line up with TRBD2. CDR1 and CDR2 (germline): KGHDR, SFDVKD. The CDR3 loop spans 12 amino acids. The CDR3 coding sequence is TGTGCTACTAGCGGTAGCACAGATACGCAGTATTTT. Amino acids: CATSGSTDTQYF.

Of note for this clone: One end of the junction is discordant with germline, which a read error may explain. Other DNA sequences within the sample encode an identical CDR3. CDR3 residues: CASSLVHRQGAWELFF. The CDR3 region has the DNA TGTGCTAGCAGCTTAGTACATCGCCAGGGTGCCTGGGAGCTGTTTTTT. The chain carries TRBV7-7 and TRBJ2-2; a weak D match, TRBD1 (5 bases). This CDR3 has 16 amino acids. Germline V CDR1 and CDR2: SSHAT, FNYEAQ (reference sequence).

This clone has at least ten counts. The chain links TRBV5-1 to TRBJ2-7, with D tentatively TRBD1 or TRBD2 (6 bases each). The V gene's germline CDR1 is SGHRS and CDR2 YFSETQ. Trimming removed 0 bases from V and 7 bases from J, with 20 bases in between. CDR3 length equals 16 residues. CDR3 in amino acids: CASSLAPSSIGGEQYF. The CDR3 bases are TGCGCCAGCAGCTTGGCTCCATCGAGTATAGGGGGGGAGCAGTACTTC. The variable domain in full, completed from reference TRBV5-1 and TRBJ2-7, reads KAGVTQTPRYLIKTRGQQVTLSCSPISGHRSVSWYQQTPGQGLQFLFEYFSETQRNKGNFPGRFSGRQFSNSRSEMNVSTLELGDSALYLCASSLAPSSIGGEQYFGPGTRLTVT.

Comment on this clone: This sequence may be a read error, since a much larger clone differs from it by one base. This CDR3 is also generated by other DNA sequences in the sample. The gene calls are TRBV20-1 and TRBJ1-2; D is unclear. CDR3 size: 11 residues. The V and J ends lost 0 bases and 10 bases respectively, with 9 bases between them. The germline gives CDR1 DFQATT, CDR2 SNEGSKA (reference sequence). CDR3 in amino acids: CSAREAGAYTF. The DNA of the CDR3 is TGCAGTGCTAGAGAGGCAGGTGCCTACACCTTC.

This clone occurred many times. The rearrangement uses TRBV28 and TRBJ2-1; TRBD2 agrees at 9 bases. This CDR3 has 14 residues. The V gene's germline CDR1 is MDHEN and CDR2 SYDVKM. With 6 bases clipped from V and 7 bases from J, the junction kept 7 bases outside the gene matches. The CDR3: CASRGLAPRNEQFF. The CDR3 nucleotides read TGTGCCAGCAGAGGACTAGCGCCGAGGAATGAGCAGTTCTTC. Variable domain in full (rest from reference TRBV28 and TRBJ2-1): DVKVTQSSRYLVKRTGEKVFLECVQDMDHENMFWYRQDPGLGLRLIYFSYDVKMKEKGDIPEGYSVSREKKERFSLILESASTNQTSMYLCASRGLAPRNEQFFGPGTRLTVL.

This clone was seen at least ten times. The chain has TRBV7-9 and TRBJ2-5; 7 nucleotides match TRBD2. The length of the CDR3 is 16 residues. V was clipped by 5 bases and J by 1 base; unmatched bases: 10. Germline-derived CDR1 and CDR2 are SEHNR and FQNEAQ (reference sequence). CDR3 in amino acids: CASSLKLATIQETQYF. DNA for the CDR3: TGTGCCAGCAGCCTTAAACTAGCGACCATCCAAGAGACCCAGTACTTC.

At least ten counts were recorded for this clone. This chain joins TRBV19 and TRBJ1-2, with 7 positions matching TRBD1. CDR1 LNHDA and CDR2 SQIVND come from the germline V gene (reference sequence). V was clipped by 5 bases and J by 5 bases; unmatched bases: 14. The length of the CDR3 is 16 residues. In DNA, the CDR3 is TGTGCCAGTAGTTCAAAACCCCCGGGACAGTGGTATGGCTACACCTTC. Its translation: CASSSKPPGQWYGYTF. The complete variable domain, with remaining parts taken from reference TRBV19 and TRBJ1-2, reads DGGITQSPKYLFRKEGQNVTLSCEQNLNHDAMYWYRQDPGQGLRLIYYSQIVNDFQKGDIAEGYSVSREKKESFPLTVTSAQKNPTAFYLCASSSKPPGQWYGYTFGSGTRLTVV.

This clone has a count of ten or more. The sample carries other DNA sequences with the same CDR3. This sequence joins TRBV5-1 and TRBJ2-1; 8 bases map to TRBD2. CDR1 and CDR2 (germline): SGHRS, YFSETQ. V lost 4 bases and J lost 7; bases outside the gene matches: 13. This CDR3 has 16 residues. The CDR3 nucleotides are TGCGCCAGCAGCCCATCGGGACTAGGTTTGGGTAATGAGCAGTTCTTC. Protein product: CASSPSGLGLGNEQFF.

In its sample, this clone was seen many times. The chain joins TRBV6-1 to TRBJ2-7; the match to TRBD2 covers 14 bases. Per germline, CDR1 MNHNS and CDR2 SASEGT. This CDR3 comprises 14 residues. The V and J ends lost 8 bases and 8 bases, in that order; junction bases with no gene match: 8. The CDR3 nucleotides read TGTGCCAGCCGGGGGACTAGCGGGAGTAGTAAGCAGTACTTC. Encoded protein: CASRGTSGSSKQYF.

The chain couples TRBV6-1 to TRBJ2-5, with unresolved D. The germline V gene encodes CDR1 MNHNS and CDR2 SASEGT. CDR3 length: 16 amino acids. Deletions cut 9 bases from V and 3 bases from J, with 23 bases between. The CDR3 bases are TGTGCCAGTAGCAACGCGGCTATCGGACGTGAAGAGACCCAGTACTTC. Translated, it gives CASSNAAIGREETQYF.

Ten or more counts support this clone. The CDR3 region is CASSQLAGLSYNEQFF. In DNA form, the CDR3 reads TGTGCCAGCAGCCAATTAGCGGGATTATCCTACAATGAGCAGTTCTTC. This chain connects TRBV14 to TRBJ2-1; TRBD2 agrees at 8 bases. The J segment lost 1 base and the V segment lost 2 bases, leaving 4 bases of the junction unmatched. Germline values: CDR1 SGHDN, CDR2 FVKESK. CDR3 length equals 16 residues.

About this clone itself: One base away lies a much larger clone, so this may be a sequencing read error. In DNA, the CDR3 is TGTGCCAGCAGTTTGATTAGACGGGCTCCGAACACTGAAGCTTTCTTT. It yields the protein CASSLIRRAPNTEAFF. This sequence joins TRBV2 and TRBJ1-1; D gene ambiguous. The germline V and J ends were trimmed by 5 bases and 1 base, with 17 bases remaining between them. Per the germline V gene, CDR1 is SNHLY and CDR2 is FYNNEI. This CDR3 contains 16 residues. The whole variable domain, remainder taken from reference TRBV2 and TRBJ1-1, is EPEVTQTPSHQVTQMGQEVILRCVPISNHLYFYWYRQILGQKVEFLVSFYNNEISEKSEIFDDQFSVERPDGSNFTLKIRSTKLEDSAMYFCASSLIRRAPNTEAFFGQGTRLTVV.

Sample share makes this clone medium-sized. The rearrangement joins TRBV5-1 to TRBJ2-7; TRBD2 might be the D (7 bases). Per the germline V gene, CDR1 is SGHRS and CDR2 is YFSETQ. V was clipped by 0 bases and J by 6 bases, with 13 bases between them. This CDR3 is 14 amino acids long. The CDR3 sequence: CASSLEGGRFEQYF. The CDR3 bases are TGCGCCAGCAGCTTGGAGGGGGGGCGATTCGAGCAGTACTTC.

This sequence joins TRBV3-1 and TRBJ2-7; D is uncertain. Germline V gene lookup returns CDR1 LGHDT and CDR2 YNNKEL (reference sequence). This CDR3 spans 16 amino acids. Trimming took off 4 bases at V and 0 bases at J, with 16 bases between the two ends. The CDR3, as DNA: TGTGCCAGCAGCCTCGGTAGGGCCCTTAGCTCCTACGAGCAGTACTTC. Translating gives CASSLGRALSSYEQYF.

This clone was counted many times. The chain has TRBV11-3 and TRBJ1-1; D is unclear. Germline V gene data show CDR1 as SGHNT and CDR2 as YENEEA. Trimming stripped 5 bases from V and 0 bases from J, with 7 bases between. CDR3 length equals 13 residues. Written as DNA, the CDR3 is TGTGCCAGCAGCGGGTCAGTGAACACTGAAGCTTTCTTT. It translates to CASSGSVNTEAFF.